This T cell receptor (beta chain) was profiled in a study of blood T cell repertoires in COVID-19. Original handling: Reference gene primer amplification gave nucleated cell count estimates. Sequenced by immunoSEQ multiplex PCR; TCRdb stores in-frame clones only, minus some. V and J calls and clone size are as listed in that table; D and trimming were resolved from the DNA. In the table there are some 250,000 clones, 70% to 85% of which are singletons. Two negative PCRs, clearance, or symptom resolution were required of recovered Cohort 3 donors. The germline V gene encodes CDR1 SEHNR and CDR2 FQNEAQ (reference sequence). This CDR3 has 17 residues. V lost 4 bases to trimming and J lost 4 bases; unmatched junction nucleotides: 13.

V and J are TRBV7-9 and TRBJ1-2, with TRBD1 matching over 9 bases. Sequences were obtained from PBMCs or T cells enriched from blood (not recorded which). The source is a man aged 40-49 years who had recovered from COVID-19. Written as DNA, the CDR3 is TGTGCCAGCAGCTCGGGACAGGGAGGACCTCCGATCTATGGCTACACCTTC. Its protein is CASSSGQGGPPIYGYTF.